Reported below is one TCR beta chain. Its antigen remains unidentified. The germline V gene has CDR1 LNHDA and CDR2 SQIVND (reference sequence). The V end was cut by 6 bases, the J end by 4 bases, with 10 bases between. The CDR3 totals 13 residues. Treatment noted: approximately nine-day PBMC culture with coronavirus spike peptide pools or control peptides (ViraFEST assay). Via ViraFEST, peptide pools expanded antigen-specific T cells before TCR sequencing. Sequencing of DNA taken from cultured CD4+ T cells relied on the Oncomine TCR Beta short-read assay. TCRdb used MiXCR to reprocess the PCR reads, holding one entry per CDR3 protein. The data hold under 15,000 distinct CDR3 sequences, with 70% to 80% observed a single time. This sample stems from a study of vaccination and CD4 T cells after COVID-19. On the study more broadly: The convalescents included six males and four females, and among them two were Hispanic while seven were Caucasian.

Study results and limitations: Among those convalescent, a median roughly 90% of reactive clones emerged solely post-vaccination.

Specimen: CD4+ T cells from blood, cultured in vitro. The clonotype originates from a human donor who had recovered from COVID-19. This chain connects TRBV19 to TRBJ1-5; D might be TRBD1 (6 bases). The chain's CDR3 is CASRETGNQPQHF. CDR3 bases: TGTGCCAGTAGGGAAACAGGGAATCAGCCCCAGCATTTT.